Described below is a single T cell receptor (beta chain) sequence and its context. This clone's antigen is unknown. Base quality data are lacking; no much larger clone is found one base away. In the germline V gene (reference sequence), CDR1 corresponds to SEHNR and CDR2 to FQNEAQ. Its CDR3 holds 15 amino acids, cysteine through phenylalanine. Here the CDR3 DNA is all that survives: 45 bases in frame from base 1. V and J are truncated by 1 base and 3 bases respectively, leaving an intervening sequence of 12 bases. Library preparation employed the immunoSEQ multiplex PCR assay. TCRdb took over this immuneACCESS table, retaining in-frame rearrangements with V and J assigned. Such tables are incomplete; in checked studies, under half of the missing clones stem from an unresolved V gene, and the remainder is unexplained. Recorded for this sample are 90,000 to 100,000 clones; roughly 93% of them occurred a single time. About 4.5% of the sample is in the top ten clones.

This sample was taken from a study of T cell changes during pregnancy in multiple sclerosis (dated by TCRdb to the late 2010s). Concerning the study at large: The study looked at changes in the T cell repertoire across pregnancy in women with multiple sclerosis.

The V and J genes are TRBV7-9 and TRBJ1-1; the D gene is perhaps TRBD1, on 5 matching bases. The sequences come from peripheral blood, collected in the first trimester of pregnancy. The sequence was collected from a female donor with multiple sclerosis, enrolled in a pregnancy study. This receptor has the CDR3 CASSLVGGEDTEAFF. The DNA is TGTGCCAGCAGCTTAGTAGGAGGGGAGGACACTGAAGCTTTCTTT.